These 10 T cell receptor beta chains were sequenced from one sample in a study of T cells in Graves' hyperthyroidism and ophthalmopathy. Amplification yielded TCR beta CDR3 regions, with RNA transcripts as the source. The TCR CDR3 was amplified in a first-round RT-PCR using the HTBI primer set. One entry per CDR3 protein results from TCRdb running MiXCR on the multiplex PCR reads. In the table there are 150,000 or so distinct CDR3 sequences, roughly 23% of which are singletons. The sequenced sample consisted of blood. These receptors were taken from a woman in her forties or fifties with Graves' hyperthyroidism that later progressed to Graves' ophthalmopathy.

V gene TRBV9 combines with J gene TRBJ2-5; D is perhaps TRBD1 (6 bases). The germline CDR1 and CDR2 sequences are SGDLS and YYNGEE. Trimming left V 3 bases short and J 2 bases short, with 11 bases between. This CDR3 is built from 14 residues. CDR3: CASSALQGQETQYF. The DNA for the CDR3 is TGTGCCAGCAGCGCCCTTCAGGGGCAAGAGACCCAGTACTTC.

There are many counts of this clonotype. The chain is built from TRBV3-1 and TRBJ2-1, with no clear D. V dropped 2 bases and J dropped 8 bases, with 7 bases sitting between them. Germline V CDR1 and CDR2: LGHDT, YNNKEL (reference sequence). CDR3 size: 12 residues. The CDR3 region has the DNA TGTGCCAGCAGCCAATCTAGTCATGAGCAGTTCTTC. Translated: CASSQSSHEQFF.

V gene TRBV28 combines with J gene TRBJ2-2, with unresolved D. The V and J ends lost 6 bases and 3 bases respectively, with 11 bases between them. Per the germline V gene, CDR1 is MDHEN and CDR2 is SYDVKM. The CDR3 spans 14 residues. CDR3 nucleotide sequence: TGTGCCAGCAGGTCGAGTTTGGACACCGGGGAGCTGTTTTTT. Amino acids: CASRSSLDTGELFF.

The rearrangement links TRBV6-2 or TRBV6-3 to TRBJ1-1; D ambiguous. The CDR3 extends over 16 amino acids. With 4 bases removed from V and 0 bases from J, the gap between germline ends came to 15 bases. CDR1 and CDR2 (germline): MNHEY, SVGEGT. CDR3 sequence (DNA): TGTGCCAGCAGTTTCGTACTGAAGCAATTGAACACTGAAGCTTTCTTT. As protein: CASSFVLKQLNTEAFF.

This clonotype was counted many times. V usage is TRBV2 and J usage is TRBJ2-5; 10 bases map to TRBD2. Per the germline V gene, CDR1 is SNHLY and CDR2 is FYNNEI. V was clipped by 7 bases and J by 5 bases; unmatched bases: 10. The CDR3 runs to 15 residues. CDR3 sequence: CASTQREGGVETQYF. The DNA of the CDR3 is TGTGCCAGCACTCAGCGGGAGGGGGGTGTGGAGACCCAGTACTTC.

This clonotype has a handful of counts. One junction end does not reproduce the germline sequence, and a read error may be involved. This chain joins TRBV7-7 and TRBJ1-3, with 12 positions matching TRBD1. The V gene's germline CDR1 is SSHAT and CDR2 FNYEAQ (reference sequence). The length of the CDR3 is 14 residues. This chain's CDR3 is CASSQGQGAHTIYF. DNA of the CDR3: TGTGCTAGCAGCCAGGGACAGGGGGCCCACACCATATATTTT.

The V call is TRBV6-5, the J call TRBJ1-5; D unclear. CDR1 is MNHEY and CDR2 is SVGAGI in the germline V gene. CDR3 length equals 13 residues. Trimming left V 0 bases short and J 7 bases short, with 7 bases between. CDR3 sequence reads: CASSYSVHQPQHF. DNA for the CDR3: TGTGCCAGCAGTTACTCGGTACACCAGCCCCAGCATTTT.

This clonotype was detected many times. V usage is TRBV28 and J usage is TRBJ2-4; TRBD2 agrees at 10 bases. This CDR3 region has 16 residues. Germline V gene sequence: CDR1 MDHEN, CDR2 SYDVKM. V gave up 6 bases and J gave up 0 bases; unmatched junction bases: 5. CDR3 coding DNA: TGTGCCAGCAGCACAACTAGCGGGATAGCCAAAAACATTCAGTACTTC. Translated: CASSTTSGIAKNIQYF. Variable domain in full (rest from reference TRBV28 and TRBJ2-4): DVKVTQSSRYLVKRTGEKVFLECVQDMDHENMFWYRQDPGLGLRLIYFSYDVKMKEKGDIPEGYSVSREKKERFSLILESASTNQTSMYLCASSTTSGIAKNIQYFGAGTRLSVL.

The chain joins TRBV6-2 or TRBV6-3 to TRBJ2-3; D possibly corresponds to TRBD1 (5 bases). V was shortened by 0 bases and J by 1 base, with 5 bases between the two germline ends. This CDR3 has 14 amino acids. Germline V gives CDR1 MNHEY, CDR2 SVGEGT. The CDR3 nucleotides are TGTGCCAGCAGTTACTCAGGGGGCACAGATACGCAGTATTTT. Protein: CASSYSGGTDTQYF.

This clonotype was counted ten times or more. The genes are TRBV29-1 and TRBJ2-4; possible D gene TRBD2, 6 bases. Germline V gene lookup returns CDR1 SQVTM and CDR2 ANQGSEA. CDR3 length: 15 amino acids. V was shortened by 4 bases and J by 1 base, with 14 bases between the two germline ends. This CDR3 is CSVALARSAKNIQYF. Written as DNA, the CDR3 is TGCAGCGTTGCCCTAGCGCGGTCGGCCAAAAACATTCAGTACTTC.